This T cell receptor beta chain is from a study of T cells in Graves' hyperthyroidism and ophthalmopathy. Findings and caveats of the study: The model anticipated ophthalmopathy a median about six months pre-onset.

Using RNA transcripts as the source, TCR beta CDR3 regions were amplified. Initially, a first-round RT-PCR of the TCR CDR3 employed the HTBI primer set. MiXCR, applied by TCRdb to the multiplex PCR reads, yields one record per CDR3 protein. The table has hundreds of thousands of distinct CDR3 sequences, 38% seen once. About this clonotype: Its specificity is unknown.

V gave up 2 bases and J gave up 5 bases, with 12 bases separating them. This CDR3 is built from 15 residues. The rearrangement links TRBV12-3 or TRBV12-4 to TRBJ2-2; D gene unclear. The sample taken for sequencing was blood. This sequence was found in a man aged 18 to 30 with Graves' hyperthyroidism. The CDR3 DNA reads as TGTGCCAGCAGTTTAAGGGATGGGCGGACCGGGGAGCTGTTTTTT. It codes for CASSLRDGRTGELFF.